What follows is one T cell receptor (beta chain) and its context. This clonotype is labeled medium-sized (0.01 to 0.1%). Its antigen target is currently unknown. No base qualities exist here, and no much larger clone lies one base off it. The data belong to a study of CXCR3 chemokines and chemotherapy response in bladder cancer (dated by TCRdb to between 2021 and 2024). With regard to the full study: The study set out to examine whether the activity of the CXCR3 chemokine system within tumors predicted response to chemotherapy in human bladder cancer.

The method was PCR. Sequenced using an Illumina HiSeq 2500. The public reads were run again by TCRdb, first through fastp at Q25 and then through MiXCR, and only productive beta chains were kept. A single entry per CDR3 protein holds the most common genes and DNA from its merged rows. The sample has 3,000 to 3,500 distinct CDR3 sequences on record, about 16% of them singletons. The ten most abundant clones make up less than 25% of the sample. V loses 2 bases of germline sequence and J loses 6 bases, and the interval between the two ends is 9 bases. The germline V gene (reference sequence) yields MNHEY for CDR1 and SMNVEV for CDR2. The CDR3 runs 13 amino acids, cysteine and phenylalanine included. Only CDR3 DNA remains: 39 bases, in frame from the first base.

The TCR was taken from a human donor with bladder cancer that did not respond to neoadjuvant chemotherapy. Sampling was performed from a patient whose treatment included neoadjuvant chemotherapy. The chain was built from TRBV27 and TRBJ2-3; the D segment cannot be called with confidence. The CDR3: CASSLTSGDTQYF. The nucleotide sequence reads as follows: TGTGCCAGCAGTTTAACGTCCGGCGATACGCAGTATTTT.